This T cell receptor beta chain was found in a study of blood T cell repertoires in COVID-19. Study background: Acute and convalescent COVID-19 specimens originated in the United States, Italy and Spain. Nucleic acid was either cDNA or gDNA, and it came from T cells, B-cell-depleted T cells, or PBMCs.

In the original processing: Reference gene primer amplification in the assay estimated nucleated cell counts. Measured with immunoSEQ multiplex PCR; TCRdb has only the in-frame clones, and not every one. V and J calls and clone size are those listed in that table; D and trimming were worked out from the DNA. The profile shows 40,000 to 55,000 clones, about 83% of them singletons. V was pared by 0 bases and J by 1 base, with 3 bases of the junction left unmatched. This CDR3 is 15 amino acids long. The V gene's germline CDR1 is LGHNA and CDR2 YNFKEQ. This clone was seen at least ten times. Specimen: peripheral blood. The rearrangement joins TRBV4-2 to TRBJ2-7, with TRBD2 matching over 7 bases. The origin of this receptor is a human donor in a cohort sampled during active COVID-19. The CDR3 bases are TGTGCCAGCAGCCAAGAAGCGGGAACGTCCTACGAGCAGTACTTC. Its translation: CASSQEAGTSYEQYF.